The source of this T cell receptor beta chain is a study of T-cell memory formation after mild COVID-19 (dated by TCRdb to about 2021). With respect to the entire study: TCR sequence clusters from the two donors were found to be largely donor specific. In a couple of donors, T-cell clones that expanded and contracted after mild COVID-19 were tracked by sequencing TCRalpha and TCRbeta repertoires over time. The cohort comprised two young, previously healthy adult volunteers, one female and one male. Broad study findings and their caveats: The study included only a couple of mild cases, and larger cohorts that include severe cases with pre-infection samples were judged to be necessary. Clones that contracted from day 15 to 85 showed balanced CD4/CD8 phenotypes, whereas a second wave of clones that expanded from day 15 to 37 leaned towards CD4+. Contracting CD4+ clones appeared mostly in the CM and EM memory subsets, whereas CD8+ clones were enriched in EMRA. SARS-CoV-2 specificity was not confirmed for the second-wave clones peaking on day 37. Some responding clones were detected in pre-infection memory, which suggested that pre-existing cross-reactive memory T cells had joined the SARS-CoV-2 response.

Ficoll-Paque density gradient centrifugation was the method used to isolate PBMCs. With respect to this clonotype: Its antigen is not yet known. Nothing much larger sits one base from this clone, and base qualities are not available.

Sequenced using an Illumina NovaSeq 6000. Using 5'RACE with constant-segment primers, TCRalpha and TCRbeta cDNA libraries were constructed, with sample barcodes and unique molecular identifiers added in the process. RNA was extracted from every sample with Trizol reagent. Libraries were amplified in two PCR steps, with a second sample barcode and Illumina TruSeq adapters added in the second step. The libraries were sequenced on an Illumina NovaSeq using 2 x 150 bp paired-end reads. In the authors' own workflow: Demultiplexing of reads and collapsing into UMI-guided consensus sequences were performed with migec v1.2.7. Using mixcr v2.1.11, UMI consensuses were aligned to TRA and TRB V and J templates and then assembled into clonotypes. Expanded or contracted clonotypes were those called significant by both edgeR and NoisET, with noise models trained on biological replicates. For edgeR calls, the thresholds were a false discovery rate-adjusted p below 0.01 and a log2 fold-change of 1. As an exploratory analysis of dynamics, PCA with hierarchical clustering was applied to max-normalized trajectories of the 1000 most abundant clonotypes. The CD4 or CD8 phenotype of responding clones was assigned using the separately sequenced CD4+ and CD8+ repertoires. TCRdb took the public reads, trimmed them with fastp at Q25, ran MiXCR for clone calling and kept in-frame beta chains. A single entry per CDR3 protein holds the most common genes and DNA from its merged rows. The V and J calls and clone size come from TCRdb's table, not from the authors' own analysis. This sample holds fewer than 250,000 distinct CDR3 sequences; more than 9% were observed only once. The top ten hold around 2.9% of the sample.

Sequences were obtained from PBMCs or a T cell subset sorted from them (not recorded which). The receptor comes from a man between 18 and 35 years old who had mild COVID-19 (a few samples of this study predate the infection). The sample titles of this study are shuffled in the database, so cell type and time point are left out; the donor was told from shared clones.

CDR3 sequence: CASSIRALNTEAFF. The DNA sequence is given as TGTGCCAGCAGCATCAGGGCCTTGAACACTGAAGCTTTCTTT. Recombination linked TRBV5-5 to TRBJ1-1; a tentative D match to TRBD1 spans 5 bases. CDR1 and CDR2, per the germline V gene (reference sequence), are SGHKS and YYEKEE. At the junction V is shortened by 4 bases and J by 0 bases, with 10 bases in between. The cysteine opens and the phenylalanine closes a CDR3 of 14 amino acids. The entry retains the CDR3 DNA only, 42 bases that are in frame from base 1.